These T cell receptor beta chains were read from a single sample in a study of blood T cell repertoires in COVID-19. Some clones are missing from TCRdb's copy, which holds only in-frame ones; the method was immunoSEQ multiplex PCR. The sample has roughly 41,000 clones; 85% to 90% are singletons. Sequenced material: peripheral blood. Receptor source: a human donor in a cohort sampled during active COVID-19. Both conserved end residues are part of each CDR3. The D gene is left open where the match is weak.

V gene: TRBV11-3; J gene: TRBJ2-7; D gene: TRBD2; CDR3 protein: CASSSWGGNSYEQYF; CDR3 DNA: TGTGCCAGCAGCTCTTGGGGGGGAAACTCCTACGAGCAGTACTTC
V gene: TRBV29-1; J gene: TRBJ1-1; D gene: TRBD1; CDR3 protein: CSVHRGEGTEAFF; CDR3 DNA: TGCAGCGTCCACAGGGGAGAGGGCACTGAAGCTTTCTTT
V gene: TRBV24-1; J gene: TRBJ1-1; D gene: NA; CDR3 protein: CATRGGGNTEAFF; CDR3 DNA: TGTGCCACCCGCGGCGGGGGAAACACTGAAGCTTTCTTT
V gene: TRBV19; J gene: TRBJ2-1; D gene: TRBD2; CDR3 protein: CASSIVSGNYNEQFF; CDR3 DNA: TGTGCCAGTAGTATAGTTAGCGGGAACTACAATGAGCAGTTCTTC
V gene: TRBV28; J gene: TRBJ1-5; D gene: NA; CDR3 protein: CASSFRTRNQPQHF; CDR3 DNA: TGTGCCAGCAGTTTTCGGACAAGAAATCAGCCCCAGCATTTT
V gene: TRBV9; J gene: TRBJ1-3; D gene: TRBD1; CDR3 protein: CASSGTGQGSGNTIYF; CDR3 DNA: TGTGCCAGCAGCGGGACGGGACAGGGATCTGGAAACACCATATATTTT
V gene: TRBV28; J gene: TRBJ1-4; D gene: NA; CDR3 protein: CASSLTRATNEKLFF; CDR3 DNA: TGTGCCAGCAGCCTTACTCGCGCAACTAATGAAAAACTGTTTTTT
V gene: TRBV10-2; J gene: TRBJ2-7; D gene: NA; CDR3 protein: CASTNRDSYEQYF; CDR3 DNA: TGCGCCAGCACCAACAGGGACTCCTACGAGCAGTACTTC
V gene: TRBV6-2/TRBV6-3; J gene: TRBJ2-5; D gene: NA; CDR3 protein: CASSSLTWYQETQYF; CDR3 DNA: TGTGCCAGCAGTTCCTTAACTTGGTACCAAGAGACCCAGTACTTC
V gene: TRBV11-2; J gene: TRBJ2-7; D gene: TRBD2; CDR3 protein: CASSKGSGSYSYEQYF; CDR3 DNA: TGTGCCAGCAGCAAGGGTAGCGGGAGCTACTCCTACGAGCAGTACTTC
V gene: TRBV18; J gene: TRBJ1-5; D gene: TRBD1; CDR3 protein: CASSPGQGTLAQHF; CDR3 DNA: TGTGCCAGCTCACCGGGACAGGGGACCTTAGCCCAGCATTTT
V gene: TRBV11-2; J gene: TRBJ1-4; D gene: NA; CDR3 protein: CASSVGQFNEKLFF; CDR3 DNA: TGTGCCAGCAGCGTAGGACAGTTTAATGAAAAACTGTTTTTT
V gene: TRBV29-1; J gene: TRBJ1-2; D gene: NA; CDR3 protein: CSVDGERYGYTF; CDR3 DNA: TGCAGCGTTGACGGTGAGAGGTATGGCTACACCTTC
V gene: TRBV5-4; J gene: TRBJ1-1; D gene: NA; CDR3 protein: CASSLVGTREAFF; CDR3 DNA: TGTGCCAGCAGCTTGGTAGGGACACGTGAAGCTTTCTTT
V gene: TRBV6-1; J gene: TRBJ2-3; D gene: TRBD2; CDR3 protein: CASSEGLVGTDTQYF; CDR3 DNA: TGTGCCAGCAGTGAGGGACTAGTTGGCACAGATACGCAGTATTTT
V gene: TRBV10-3; J gene: TRBJ2-1; D gene: TRBD2; CDR3 protein: CAIMDALREGGYEQFF; CDR3 DNA: TGTGCCATCATGGACGCACTGCGGGAGGGTGGCTATGAGCAGTTCTTC